This T cell receptor (beta chain) was captured in a study of blood T cells in healthy people across ages. V was pared by 0 bases and J by 3 bases, with 5 bases between. This CDR3 has 13 residues. Germline lookup yields CDR1 SGHTA and CDR2 FQGTGA. Of note for this clonotype: Its target is not known.

Study-wide findings and caveats: Possibly, changes in expanded clonotypes were confounded because donor CMV status was unknown.

Primers used in a second PCR of about 7 to 12 cycles were a sample-barcoded 5' primer and a J-beta primer mix. TCRdb fed the 5' RACE reads into MiXCR, producing one record per CDR3 protein. The repertoire holds hundreds of thousands of distinct CDR3 sequences, with 62% as singletons. The rearrangement uses TRBV7-3 and TRBJ1-1; D ambiguous. Sequencing input: blood. This sequence was found in a man younger than 40 in good health. The CDR3 protein is CASSLTDYTEAFF. For the CDR3, the DNA is TGTGCCAGCAGCTTAACAGACTACACTGAAGCTTTCTTT.